The next 8 T cell receptor beta chains were all read from a single sample in a study of blood T cells in healthy people across ages. For the second PCR, which ran for 7 to 11 cycles, a sample-barcoded 5' primer and a J-beta primer mix were used. TCRdb reprocessed the 5' RACE reads via MiXCR and lists one record per CDR3 protein. In the table there are 920,000 or so distinct CDR3 sequences, 45% of which are singletons. The sample comprised blood. The receptors derive from a woman aged 60-75 years in good health.

This chain joins TRBV7-8 and TRBJ2-4; D is possibly TRBD1 (5 bases). TRBJ2-7 matches the DNA end more closely, so the J call is doubtful. Germline V gives CDR1 SGHVS, CDR2 FQNEAQ. CDR3 length: 15 amino acids. CDR3 nucleotide sequence: TGTGCCAGCAGCCAAGCTCGACAGAGCCCCTACGAGCAGTACTTC. Amino acids: CASSQARQSPYEQYF.

This clonotype was seen a few times. The chain recombines TRBV9 with TRBJ2-4; 9 nucleotides agree with TRBD1. The CDR3 length is 16 residues. With 3 bases clipped from V and 4 bases from J, the junction kept 8 bases outside the gene matches. Germline values: CDR1 SGDLS, CDR2 YYNGEE. This chain's CDR3 is CASSAVDRGSKNIQYF. The CDR3 coding sequence is TGTGCCAGCAGCGCGGTGGACAGGGGATCGAAAAACATTCAGTACTTC.

The chain recombines TRBV9 with TRBJ1-2, with TRBD1 identical over 8 bases. CDR3 size: 15 residues. Germline CDR1 SGDLS, CDR2 YYNGEE. The trim removed 3 bases at V and 7 bases at J, leaving 11 bases unmatched. As DNA, the CDR3 is TGTGCCAGCAGCGCGACGCAGGGGGCTCGAGGTGGCTACACCTTC. The encoded protein is CASSATQGARGGYTF.

A few counts support this clonotype. This rearrangement joins TRBV7-9 to TRBJ2-7, with D possibly matching TRBD2 (7 bases). The CDR3 covers 16 residues. Germline V gene sequence: CDR1 SEHNR, CDR2 FQNEAQ (reference sequence). V shed 2 bases and J shed 3 bases, with 17 bases lying between them. In DNA form, the CDR3 reads TGTGCCAGCAGCTTACGAGGCGAAGGGGGGGACTACGAGCAGTACTTC. It yields the protein CASSLRGEGGDYEQYF. Drawing the rest from reference TRBV7-9 and TRBJ2-7, the complete variable domain is DTGVSQNPRHKITKRGQNVTFRCDPISEHNRLYWYRQTLGQGPEFLTYFQNEAQLEKSRLLSDRFSAERPKGSFSTLEIQRTEQGDSAMYLCASSLRGEGGDYEQYFGPGTRLTVT.

The chain couples TRBV6-6 to TRBJ2-5; weak D call: TRBD2 (5 bases). The J call may be in error: the DNA end matches TRBJ2-7 better. The CDR3 covers 11 residues. Germline CDR1 MNHNY, CDR2 SVGAGI (reference sequence). The CDR3 reads CASSWEHEQYF. The CDR3 bases are TGTGCCAGCAGCTGGGAGCACGAGCAGTACTTC.

As regards this clonotype: It may be a read error: a sequence one base away is much more abundant. The V and J genes are TRBV5-1 and TRBJ2-5; TRBD1 matches 9 bases. Per germline, CDR1 SGHRS and CDR2 YFSETQ. The CDR3 loop spans 14 amino acids. CDR3: CASSSQGAREAQYF. CDR3 sequence (DNA): TGCGCCAGCAGCTCACAGGGGGCTAGAGAGGCCCAGTACTTC.

This rearrangement joins TRBV6-5 to TRBJ2-7; D is unclear. Germline CDR1 reads MNHEY; CDR2 reads SVGAGI. The CDR3 covers 14 residues. V was trimmed by 5 bases and J by 2 bases, leaving 13 bases between them. DNA of the CDR3: TGTGCCAGCAGTCCCCAAGGAGACACCTACGAGCAGTACTTC. As protein: CASSPQGDTYEQYF.

In this sample, this clonotype turned up once. The chain combines TRBV6-2 or TRBV6-3 with TRBJ2-2; D may be TRBD2 (6 bases). The CDR3 contains 13 residues. V lost 4 bases, J lost 6 bases, and 9 bases lay in between. The germline V gene encodes CDR1 MNHEY and CDR2 SVGEGT. The DNA of the CDR3 is TGTGCCAGCAGTTTACGACTAGCCGGGGAGCTGTTTTTT. Amino acid sequence: CASSLRLAGELFF.